This entry lists 15 T cell receptor beta chains sequenced from one sample in a study of T cell clonality in common variable immunodeficiency. Repertoires were generated with immunoSEQ multiplex PCR, while TCRdb's copy carries only in-frame clones and drops some. The sample presents about 35,000 clones, none singletons. Material: peripheral blood mononuclear cells. Receptors were obtained from a person aged 18-70 years in good health.

This clone was recorded many times. The DNA ends 3 residues before the CDR3 does, and the rest of the CDR3 is filled in from the germline J gene. The chain employs TRBV30 and TRBJ2-2; D remains ambiguous. The germline V gene has CDR1 GTSNPN and CDR2 SVGIG (reference sequence). The CDR3 is made up of 14 amino acids. Trimming stripped 3 bases from V and 4 bases from J, with 12 bases between. Partial CDR3 DNA: TGTGCCTGGAGGGGCATAAGCAGCACCGGGGAG. Its protein product is CAWRGISSTGE. The entire CDR3 is CAWRGISSTGELFF.

The table lists this clone with many counts. The CDR3 goes on 3 residues after the read ends, and that part is filled in from the germline J gene. V and J are TRBV5-1 and TRBJ1-3, with D possibly TRBD1 on 5 matching bases. The CDR3 length is 16 residues. Trimming took off 2 bases at V and 0 bases at J, with 12 bases between the two ends. CDR1 is SGHRS and CDR2 is YFSETQ in the germline V gene. CDR3 region: CASSFQAGYSGNTIYF. The CDR3 DNA, read in part, is TGCGCCAGCAGCTTCCAGGCAGGGTACTCTGGAAACACC.

This clone has a count of ten or more. The CDR3 loop is CASSSSQGNEQFF. The sequenced part of the CDR3 DNA is TGTGCCAGCAGCTCCTCCCAGGGTAATGAG. The chain employs TRBV7-3 and TRBJ2-1; maybe TRBD1 (5 bases). Coverage ceases 3 residues before the CDR3 finishes, and the germline J gene fills in the end. Germline-derived CDR1 and CDR2 are SGHTA and FQGTGA. This CDR3 comprises 13 residues. V gave up 4 bases and J gave up 7 bases, with 11 bases separating them. Full variable domain (outside the CDR3, taken from reference TRBV7-3 and TRBJ2-1): GAGVSQTPSNKVTEKGKYVELRCDPISGHTALYWYRQSLGQGPEFLIYFQGTGAADDSGLPNDRFFAVRPEGSVSTLKIQRTERGDSAVYLCASSSSQGNEQFFGPGTRLTVL.

This clone has just a few counts. The sequence runs out 3 residues before the end of the CDR3; the remainder is reconstructed from the germline J gene. The chain combines TRBV18 with TRBJ1-2; D is unclear. CDR1 is KGHSH and CDR2 is LQKENI in the germline V gene. This CDR3 spans 13 amino acids. The sequenced CDR3 bases are TGTGCCAGCTCACCAGAAACTACCTACGAC. Its translation: CASSPETTYD. The entire CDR3 reads CASSPETTYDYTF.

The table lists this clone with many counts. The read finishes 3 residues shy of the CDR3 end, and the germline J gene is used to complete it. The chain has TRBV12-3 or TRBV12-4 and TRBJ2-1; 12 bases line up with TRBD2. V gave up 5 bases and J gave up 0 bases; unmatched junction bases: 2. The CDR3 is 16 residues long. CDR3 sequence: CASSILAGGSYNEQFF. The CDR3 DNA, read in part, is TGTGCCAGCAGTATACTAGCGGGGGGCTCCTACAATGAG.

The table lists this clone with many counts. Sequencing ends 3 residues short of the CDR3 end; the germline J gene provides the rest. V usage is TRBV11-2 and J usage is TRBJ1-3; D not resolved. Deletions cut 5 bases from V and 4 bases from J, with 3 bases between. This CDR3 is built from 11 residues. CDR1 and CDR2 (germline): SGHAT, FQNNGV. The sequenced CDR3 bases are TGTGCCAGCAGCCCGGGAAACACC. It specifies CASSPGNT. The whole CDR3 is CASSPGNTIYF.

Note on this clone: The sample carries other DNA sequences with the same CDR3. CDR3 loop: CASSQQGDLATIYF. The sequenced CDR3 bases are TGTGCCAGCAGTCAACAGGGAGATCTAGCCACG. The V call is TRBV7-2, the J call TRBJ1-3; weak D call: TRBD1 (6 bases). The CDR3 end falls 3 residues outside the read, so it is completed with the germline J gene. This CDR3 has 14 amino acids. The germline V gene has CDR1 SGHTA and CDR2 FQGNSA.

This clone has at least ten counts. The CDR3 bases that were read are TGCAGCGCCAAACCAGGGTGGGGAATGCCCGGGGAG. Translating gives CSAKPGWGMPGE. The full CDR3 is CSAKPGWGMPGELFF. The rearrangement links TRBV29-1 to TRBJ2-2, with a possible D match to TRBD1 (5 bases). The read finishes 3 residues shy of the CDR3 end, and the germline J gene is used to complete it. Germline V CDR1 and CDR2: SQVTM, ANQGSEA. V lost 7 bases and J lost 6, with 21 bases in between. The CDR3 is 15 amino acids.

This clone was seen repeatedly, ten times or more. The sequenced fragment ends 3 residues before the CDR3 boundary, so the rest is inferred from the germline J gene. This chain links TRBV30 with TRBJ2-1; 8 bases are a match to TRBD1. CDR1 is GTSNPN and CDR2 is SVGIG in the germline V gene (reference sequence). V trimming: 2 bases; J trimming: 7 bases; junction bases outside the gene matches: 1. The CDR3 has 12 amino acids. The part of the CDR3 DNA that was read is TGTGCCTGGAGTAGACAGGGGAATGAG. It codes for CAWSRQGNE. The whole CDR3 region reads CAWSRQGNEQFF. Full variable domain (outside the CDR3, taken from reference TRBV30 and TRBJ2-1): SQTIHQWPATLVQPVGSPLSLECTVEGTSNPNLYWYRQAAGRGLQLLFYSVGIGQISSEVPQNLSASRPQDRQFILSSKKLLLSDSGFYLCAWSRQGNEQFFGPGTRLTVL.

At least ten counts were recorded for this clone. The read gets to within 3 residues of the CDR3 end, and the germline J gene fills in the rest. The rearrangement uses TRBV19 and TRBJ2-7; possible D gene TRBD1, 6 bases. CDR1 is LNHDA, CDR2 SQIVND, per germline (reference sequence). The V end was cut by 6 bases, the J end by 0 bases, with 9 bases between. The CDR3 sequence is 13 residues long. The CDR3 here is CASRVRGSYEQYF. CDR3 bases read: TGTGCCAGTAGGGTCAGGGGCTCCTACGAG.

This clone was detected many times. Read data end 3 residues before the CDR3 end; the end is taken from the germline J gene. The chain recombines TRBV20-1 with TRBJ2-1, with 11 bases aligning to TRBD2. This CDR3 region has 14 residues. V was clipped by 5 bases and J by 6 bases; unmatched bases: 6. Looked up from germline, CDR1 is DFQATT and CDR2 is SNEGSKA (reference sequence). Incomplete CDR3 DNA: TGCAGTGCTCGAACTAGCGGGGGCCCCAATGAG. It specifies CSARTSGGPNE. The whole CDR3 is CSARTSGGPNEQFF.

Many counts were recorded for this clone. The sequence runs out 3 residues before the end of the CDR3; the remainder is reconstructed from the germline J gene. The rearrangement uses TRBV5-1 and TRBJ1-2, with 9 bases identical to TRBD1. CDR1 SGHRS and CDR2 YFSETQ come from the germline V gene. The CDR3 has 16 residues. Unmatched junction bases numbered 9, after V lost 0 bases and J lost 6 bases. CDR3 in amino acids: CASSLGTPGTGNGYTF. CDR3 DNA, as far as it was read: TGCGCCAGCAGCTTGGGGACCCCCGGGACAGGGAATGGC.

This clone was seen at least ten times. The read ends 3 residues early relative to the CDR3; the germline J gene fills the gap. The chain joins TRBV7-3 to TRBJ1-1, with D perhaps matching TRBD1 (5 bases). The ends were cut back, 6 bases at V and 0 bases at J, with 23 bases in the middle. The length of the CDR3 is 18 residues. Germline CDR1 and CDR2: SGHTA and FQGTGA. CDR3 protein: CASSHRRAGSDMNTEAFF. The CDR3 DNA, read in part, is TGTGCCAGCAGTCACCGGCGAGCGGGGTCGGACATGAACACTGAA.

Details on this clone: The read gets to within 3 residues of the CDR3 end, and the germline J gene fills in the rest. The chain links TRBV6-1 to TRBJ1-2; 8 nucleotides align to TRBD1. Germline-derived CDR1 and CDR2 are MNHNS and SASEGT. The CDR3 runs 14 residues. CDR3 region: CASSGQGKTDTYTF. The sequenced part of the CDR3 DNA is TGTGCCAGCAGTGGACAGGGGAAAACAGATACC.

This clone appeared many times. The read gets to within 3 residues of the CDR3 end, and the germline J gene fills in the rest. This sequence joins TRBV19 and TRBJ2-7; TRBD1 matches 8 bases. Germline V gene lookup returns CDR1 LNHDA and CDR2 SQIVND (reference sequence). The trim removed 7 bases at V and 6 bases at J, leaving 8 bases unmatched. This CDR3 contains 13 residues. CDR3 DNA (partial): TGTGCCAGTAATCAGGGGGCTTCTGGCGAG. Its protein is CASNQGASGE. The full CDR3 protein reads CASNQGASGEQYF.